This TCR beta chain was found in a study of cytomegalovirus exposure and HLA in healthy donors. On the study more broadly: Of all 360 or so donors who were genotyped, around 79% belonged to the Caucasian-associated ancestry cluster. Study results and caveats: A later analysis revealed that TCR association rates differed between HLA loci, peaking at DRB1 and bottoming out at HLA-C.

The PCR ran on 60 Vbeta and 13 Jbeta primers. Repertoires were generated with immunoSEQ multiplex PCR, while TCRdb's copy carries only in-frame clones and drops some. The sample lists 200,000 to 300,000 clones; around four fifths were seen once. Trimming removed 2 bases at V and 4 bases at J, with 5 bases between. This CDR3 contains 12 residues. In germline, CDR1 is KGHSH, CDR2 LQKENI. Of note for this clone: The antigen is not known.

This clonotype was obtained from a woman between 40 and 50 years old in good health and CMV-seropositive. V is TRBV18 and J is TRBJ1-1, with unresolved D. The sample taken for sequencing was PBMCs. CDR3 protein: CASSPVATEAFF. The CDR3 DNA reads as TGTGCCAGCTCACCAGTGGCCACTGAAGCTTTCTTT.